This T cell receptor beta chain originates from a study of response to subunit inactivated influenza vaccine (dated by TCRdb to 2016 to 2019). With respect to the entire study: The study used deep quantitative T cell receptor repertoire profiling to track responses to a trivalent subunit inactivated influenza vaccine. Here is what the overall study found, with its caveats: The authors suggested that each seasonal influenza vaccination may recruit only a limited number of new T cells.

Comment on this clonotype: No antigen is known for it. One base away there is no much larger clone; base qualities are not given.

Library generation was performed with RT-PCR. Sequencing was performed on an Illumina HiSeq 2500. TCRdb itself trimmed the public reads at Q25 with fastp, ran MiXCR and retained productive beta chains. Under each unique CDR3 protein, matching rows form one entry showing the most common genes and DNA. For this sample the table gives around 250,000 distinct CDR3 sequences, of which 10% to 15% were detected only once. The ten largest clones capture about 7.8% of the sample. This sequence originates from a man aged 50-59 years who received an inactivated influenza vaccine. Donor details come from another sample of the same person, matched by shared clones. This material consisted of non-naive T cells sorted from PBMCs, taken 14 to 15 days before vaccination. The cell subset or site tag for this specimen amounts to: memory T cell fraction.

The CDR3 loop reads CASRYAGADTQYF. Read as DNA, the sequence is TGTGCCAGCAGATACGCTGGGGCAGATACGCAGTATTTT. The V gene is TRBV6-5 and the J gene is TRBJ2-3, with no D gene named confidently. From cysteine to phenylalanine, the CDR3 is 13 amino acids long. Kept here is only the CDR3 DNA, which spans 39 bases and is read in frame from base 1. The V end loses 6 bases and the J end loses 4 bases, and a stretch of 11 bases separates them. Sequences MNHEY (CDR1) and SVGAGI (CDR2) are obtained from the germline V gene.